The 28 T cell receptor beta chains listed next were all sequenced from one sample in a study of T-cell reconstitution after alpha-beta-depleted transplantation in children. A TCRbeta library incorporating unique molecular identifiers was prepared. TCRdb re-called the PCR reads through MiXCR, storing one row per CDR3 protein. The sample holds about 580,000 distinct CDR3 sequences, 20% to 25% seen once. Sequences were derived from PBMCs, mostly from graft donor cells, sampled 360 days after TCRalphabeta/CD19-depleted stem cell transplant. The source of these receptors is a boy in the first two years of life who had a stem cell transplant for acute myeloid leukemia, so the T cells may come from the graft donor.

This clonotype was seen repeatedly, ten times or more. The genes are TRBV20-1 and TRBJ2-7; D remains unclear. Trimming stripped 1 base from V and 0 bases from J, with 10 bases between. The CDR3 consists of 14 residues. Germline V gives CDR1 DFQATT, CDR2 SNEGSKA (reference sequence). The CDR3 DNA sequence: TGCAGTGCTAGAGGAGACACTCCCTCCTACGAGCAGTACTTC. This encodes CSARGDTPSYEQYF.

V gene TRBV20-1 combines with J gene TRBJ2-2, with TRBD1 identical over 10 bases. With 3 bases clipped from V and 6 bases from J, the junction kept 4 bases outside the gene matches. Germline assignment: CDR1 DFQATT and CDR2 SNEGSKA (reference sequence). The CDR3 totals 14 residues. CDR3 sequence: CSASRDRGPGELFF. The CDR3 nucleotides are TGCAGTGCTAGCCGGGACAGGGGCCCCGGGGAGCTGTTTTTT.

This clonotype was counted a few times. The gene calls are TRBV7-9 and TRBJ2-2; possible D gene TRBD1, 5 bases. CDR3 size: 15 residues. Looked up from germline, CDR1 is SEHNR and CDR2 is FQNEAQ (reference sequence). Deletions cut 1 base from V and 8 bases from J, with 14 bases between. The CDR3 loop is CASSLESLRTGELFF. CDR3 sequence (DNA): TGTGCCAGCAGCTTAGAAAGCCTTCGGACAGGGGAGCTGTTTTTT.

This clonotype has ten or more counts. V and J are TRBV20-1 and TRBJ2-2, with TRBD1 as a possible D gene (5 bases). The germline gives CDR1 DFQATT, CDR2 SNEGSKA (reference sequence). Trimming left V 6 bases short and J 0 bases short, with 14 bases between. The CDR3 is 15 residues long. CDR3 bases: TGCAGTGCCGCATATACAGGTCCGAACACCGGGGAGCTGTTTTTT. Protein sequence: CSAAYTGPNTGELFF.

This clonotype was detected ten times or more. This rearrangement joins TRBV28 to TRBJ2-5; D assignment may be TRBD1 or TRBD2 (5 bases each). The V gene's germline CDR1 is MDHEN and CDR2 SYDVKM. V was pared by 2 bases and J by 3 bases, with 16 bases between. The CDR3 runs to 16 residues. The CDR3 here is CASSLAVLGVEETQYF. The CDR3 DNA sequence: TGTGCCAGCAGTTTAGCTGTACTGGGGGTAGAAGAGACCCAGTACTTC.

The chain recombines TRBV29-1 with TRBJ2-5; TRBD1 is a possible D gene (5 bases). This CDR3 has 13 amino acids. Trimming took 0 bases from V and 5 from J, leaving 10 bases between them. Germline V CDR1 and CDR2: SQVTM, ANQGSEA. The CDR3 region is CSVEEAQVETQYF. DNA of the CDR3: TGCAGCGTTGAAGAGGCACAGGTGGAGACCCAGTACTTC. Combining the CDR3 with reference TRBV29-1 and TRBJ2-5 gives the whole variable domain SAVISQKPSRDICQRGTSLTIQCQVDSQVTMMFWYRQQPGQSLTLIATANQGSEATYESGFVIDKFPISRPNLTFSTLTVSNMSPEDSSIYLCSVEEAQVETQYFGPGTRLLVL.

The genes are TRBV20-1 and TRBJ2-7, with 7 bases that match TRBD1. After removal of 6 bases from V and 0 bases from J, the junction contained 8 bases not matched to a gene. Germline lookup yields CDR1 DFQATT and CDR2 SNEGSKA (reference sequence). The CDR3 spans 14 residues. The CDR3 coding sequence is TGCAGTGCGGCCTCCGGGGACAGCTCCTACGAGCAGTACGTC. It is translated as CSAASGDSSYEQYV.

The genes are TRBV6-1 and TRBJ2-2; D is perhaps TRBD2 (6 bases). V was pared by 3 bases and J by 3 bases, with 14 bases between. Per the germline V gene, CDR1 is MNHNS and CDR2 is SASEGT. The CDR3 is made up of 16 amino acids. The DNA for the CDR3 is TGTGCCAGCAGTGACGGGGGTGGGCTCCACACCGGGGAGCTGTTTTTT. Translated: CASSDGGGLHTGELFF.

This chain uses TRBV15 with TRBJ2-5, with D tentatively TRBD2 (6 bases). This CDR3 has 14 amino acids. Germline CDR1 and CDR2: LNHNV and YYDKDF (reference sequence). V was clipped by 2 bases and J by 5 bases, with 12 bases between them. The CDR3 is CATSRPSAGETQYF. The CDR3 DNA reads TGTGCCACCAGCAGACCTAGCGCGGGTGAGACCCAGTACTTC.

The sample holds many counts of this clonotype. The chain joins TRBV3-1 to TRBJ2-1, with TRBD2 as a possible D gene (5 bases). This CDR3 spans 11 amino acids. Trimming took off 5 bases at V and 10 bases at J, with 9 bases between the two ends. Germline lookup yields CDR1 LGHDT and CDR2 YNNKEL (reference sequence). DNA of the CDR3: TGTGCCAGCAGCTCACGACTAGAGCAGTTCTTC. Protein product: CASSSRLEQFF.

The chain joins TRBV12-3 or TRBV12-4 to TRBJ1-3, with D uncertain. V was clipped by 6 bases and J by 0 bases, with 12 bases between them. The CDR3 has 15 amino acids. The CDR3 sequence: CASSRGRFSGNTIYF. Written as DNA, the CDR3 is TGTGCCAGCAGCCGCGGCCGCTTCTCTGGAAACACCATATATTTT.

V gene TRBV3-1 combines with J gene TRBJ2-7, with D possibly matching TRBD2 (6 bases). The V gene's germline CDR1 is LGHDT and CDR2 YNNKEL (reference sequence). This CDR3 has 13 residues. Trimming stripped 11 bases from V and 7 bases from J, with 21 bases between. Written as DNA, the CDR3 is TGTGCCTCCTGCCAAGGCCCCGGGGGAGAGCAGTACGTC. Encoded protein: CASCQGPGGEQYV.

The V and J genes are TRBV5-1 and TRBJ2-7, with TRBD1 matching over 9 bases. This CDR3 is built from 14 residues. CDR1 SGHRS and CDR2 YFSETQ come from the germline V gene. Trimming removed 4 bases from V and 5 bases from J; junction bases left unmatched: 7. In nucleotides, the CDR3 is TGCGCCAGCAGCAAGGGACAGGGTAATCACGAGCAGTACTTC. As protein: CASSKGQGNHEQYF.

The V and J genes are TRBV7-9 and TRBJ1-5, with D unclear. The CDR3 totals 15 residues. The V gene lost 5 bases and the J gene lost 6 bases, with 17 bases spanning the gap. From germline, CDR1 is SEHNR and CDR2 FQNEAQ (reference sequence). This CDR3 is CASSRPGPAPQPQHF. The CDR3 region has the DNA TGTGCCAGCAGCAGACCTGGACCCGCTCCTCAGCCCCAGCATTTT.

There are a few counts of this clonotype. The V call is TRBV7-2, the J call TRBJ1-5; 8 bases align to TRBD1. The CDR3 sequence is 14 residues long. V shed 5 bases and J 6 bases; nucleotides not matched to a gene: 6. Germline CDR1 reads SGHTA; CDR2 reads FQGNSA. The CDR3 reads CASSRDRGPQPQHF. The CDR3 region has the DNA TGTGCCAGCAGCCGTGACAGGGGACCTCAGCCCCAGCATTTT.

This clonotype was seen a handful of times. The V and J genes are TRBV6-5 and TRBJ1-6; possible D gene TRBD1, 6 bases. CDR3 length: 16 residues. The germline gives CDR1 MNHEY, CDR2 SVGAGI. Trimming left V 0 bases short and J 8 bases short, with 14 bases between. The CDR3 bases are TGTGCCAGCAGTTACTCGTTGACAGGATCCGATTCACCCCTCCACTTT. Encoded protein: CASSYSLTGSDSPLHF.

This clonotype was picked up many times. This chain links TRBV6-4 with TRBJ2-3, with D uncertain. The CDR3 length is 12 residues. The V and J ends lost 2 bases and 0 bases respectively, with 0 bases between them. Germline CDR1 MRHNA, CDR2 SNTAGT. The CDR3 here is CASSDSTDTQYF. CDR3 bases: TGTGCCAGCAGTGACAGCACAGATACGCAGTATTTT.

The rearrangement links TRBV20-1 to TRBJ2-1; D is possibly TRBD2 (7 bases). CDR1 and CDR2 (germline): DFQATT, SNEGSKA (reference sequence). This CDR3 has 15 residues. V lost 6 bases and J lost 6, with 21 bases in between. The CDR3 protein is CSAQDFAGALNEQFF. The CDR3 coding sequence is TGCAGTGCCCAAGACTTCGCGGGGGCCCTCAATGAGCAGTTCTTC.

The J gene is TRBJ2-2, the V gene TRBV24-1; 7 bases map to TRBD1. The CDR3 contains 17 residues. Germline V lookup: CDR1 KGHDR, CDR2 SFDVKD. V was clipped by 1 base and J by 2 bases; unmatched bases: 6. The CDR3, as DNA: TGTGCCACCAGTGATTTCCGGGACAGAGATAACACCGGGGAGCTGTTTTTT. Its translation: CATSDFRDRDNTGELFF.

The V call is TRBV29-1, the J call TRBJ2-5, with 9 bases lining up with TRBD1. The CDR3 is 14 residues long. J lost 5 bases, V lost 6 bases, and 10 bases had no gene match. CDR1 and CDR2 (germline): SQVTM, ANQGSEA. CDR3 bases: TGCAGCGTCGGCCGAGACAGGGGGAGCGAGACCCAGTACTTC. Translating gives CSVGRDRGSETQYF.

This clonotype was seen many times. The chain combines TRBV2 with TRBJ2-6, with D uncertain. V lost 7 bases and J lost 0, with 10 bases in between. The CDR3 has 15 amino acids. Germline-derived CDR1 and CDR2 are SNHLY and FYNNEI. CDR3 nucleotides: TGTGCCAGCATGGGGTCTAACTCTGGGGCCAACGTCCTGACTTTC. Amino acids: CASMGSNSGANVLTF.

This clonotype was counted at least ten times. The genes are TRBV5-5 and TRBJ2-7, with D perhaps matching TRBD1 (6 bases). The CDR3 runs to 14 residues. Germline CDR1 is SGHKS and CDR2 is YYEKEE (reference sequence). Trimming stripped 2 bases from V and 1 base from J, with 10 bases between. The CDR3 nucleotides read TGTGCCAGCAGCTTTATGGGGACATCCTACGAGCAGTACTTC. It is translated as CASSFMGTSYEQYF. The entire variable domain, with the rest obtained from reference TRBV5-5 and TRBJ2-7, is as follows: DAGVTQSPTHLIKTRGQQVTLRCSPISGHKSVSWYQQVLGQGPQFIFQYYEKEERGRGNFPDRFSARQFPNYSSELNVNALLLGDSALYLCASSFMGTSYEQYFGPGTRLTVT.

This clonotype was seen at least ten times. The chain recombines TRBV7-2 with TRBJ2-5; D is undetermined. CDR3 size: 15 residues. V was trimmed by 3 bases and J by 0 bases, leaving 11 bases between them. CDR1 SGHTA and CDR2 FQGNSA come from the germline V gene. CDR3 sequence (DNA): TGTGCCAGCAGCTTTCCCACAAGCTACCAAGAGACCCAGTACTTC. Amino acid sequence: CASSFPTSYQETQYF.

The table lists this clonotype with many counts. The V gene is TRBV15, the J gene TRBJ2-2, with TRBD1 matching 9 bases. Germline V lookup: CDR1 LNHNV, CDR2 YYDKDF (reference sequence). This CDR3 has 15 residues. V lost 5 bases, J lost 4 bases, and 5 bases stayed unmatched. In DNA, the CDR3 is TGTGCCACCAGCGAGACAGGGGGGAGCACCGGGGAGCTGTTTTTT. Translated: CATSETGGSTGELFF.

The chain joins TRBV10-2 to TRBJ2-1; D is ambiguous. Germline assignment: CDR1 WSHSY and CDR2 SAAADI. V lost 3 bases and J lost 10, with 10 bases in between. This CDR3 is 12 amino acids long. This CDR3 reads CASSEWRNEQFF. In DNA form, the CDR3 reads TGCGCCAGCAGTGAATGGAGAAACGAGCAGTTCTTC.

This clonotype was counted at least ten times. The chain is built from TRBV4-2 and TRBJ1-6; no definite D call. The germline CDR1 and CDR2 sequences are LGHNA and YNFKEQ. Trimming took 2 bases from V and 7 from J, leaving 9 bases between them. The CDR3 has 14 residues. The DNA for the CDR3 is TGTGCCAGCAGCCAAAGGAACCCGAATTCACCCCTCCACTTT. It translates to CASSQRNPNSPLHF.

The V and J genes are TRBV20-1 and TRBJ2-5; TRBD1 aligns across 9 bases. The CDR3 is 16 residues long. The V segment lost 6 bases and the J segment 2 bases; nucleotides outside the gene matches: 13. Germline values: CDR1 DFQATT, CDR2 SNEGSKA (reference sequence). CDR3 region: CSAWSNPGQGQETQYF. CDR3 bases: TGCAGTGCATGGTCGAACCCGGGACAGGGTCAAGAGACCCAGTACTTC.

The CDR3 sequence: CASTYQGTGGYEQYV. The DNA of the CDR3 is TGTGCCAGCACCTATCAGGGGACAGGGGGCTACGAGCAGTACGTC. This rearrangement joins TRBV6-1 to TRBJ2-7; TRBD1 matches 11 bases. Trimming removed 7 bases from V and 3 bases from J; junction bases left unmatched: 8. Germline-derived CDR1 and CDR2 are MNHNS and SASEGT. There are 15 residues in the CDR3.